One and the same sample provided the 4 T cell receptor beta chains below, sequenced in a study of OX40 agonist ivuxolimab in advanced cancers. Method: immunoSEQ multiplex PCR; TCRdb's copy keeps in-frame clones and lacks some. This table holds approximately 50,000 clones, approximately 83% found once. This material consisted of CD4+ or CD8+ T cells sorted from blood, taken in a trial of the OX40 agonist ivuxolimab. The receptors here all came from an adult with an advanced solid tumor such as melanoma, head and neck, liver or kidney cancer.

The chain couples TRBV30 to TRBJ1-5; a weak D match, TRBD1 (6 bases). Per the germline V gene, CDR1 is GTSNPN and CDR2 is SVGIG (reference sequence). The V and J ends lost 5 bases and 2 bases respectively, with 10 bases between them. The CDR3 is 13 residues long. This chain's CDR3 is CAWAGGRNQPQHF. CDR3 DNA: TGTGCCTGGGCCGGGGGGCGCAATCAGCCCCAGCATTTT. Full variable domain (missing parts from reference TRBV30 and TRBJ1-5): SQTIHQWPATLVQPVGSPLSLECTVEGTSNPNLYWYRQAAGRGLQLLFYSVGIGQISSEVPQNLSASRPQDRQFILSSKKLLLSDSGFYLCAWAGGRNQPQHFGDGTRLSIL.

This chain links TRBV28 with TRBJ2-1; D may be TRBD2 (5 bases). This CDR3 contains 13 residues. The V end lost 6 bases, the J end lost 0 bases, and 6 bases lay between the germline ends. The germline V gene has CDR1 MDHEN and CDR2 SYDVKM. CDR3 DNA sequence: TGTGCCAGCAGCGACTACTCCTACAATGAGCAGTTCTTC. It yields the protein CASSDYSYNEQFF.

The rearrangement joins TRBV5-1 to TRBJ2-2; 9 bases line up with TRBD2. This CDR3 contains 16 residues. Losses at the gene ends were 5 bases for V and 5 bases for J; bases not matched to a gene: 10. Germline CDR1 and CDR2: SGHRS and YFSETQ. This CDR3 is CASSPGGRAPTGELFF. The CDR3 DNA sequence: TGCGCCAGCAGTCCCGGCGGGAGGGCCCCGACCGGGGAGCTGTTTTTT.

The chain combines TRBV19 with TRBJ2-1; D possibly corresponds to TRBD1 (5 bases). Trimming shortened V by 5 bases and J by 3 bases, and 20 bases separated the two germline ends. The germline V gene encodes CDR1 LNHDA and CDR2 SQIVND (reference sequence). The CDR3 has 17 residues. The CDR3 DNA follows: TGTGCCAGTAGTGCCCAACTCTCAGGGCATTTCTACAATGAGCAGTTCTTC. This encodes CASSAQLSGHFYNEQFF.